The T cell receptor beta chain under discussion was sequenced for a study of beta chain features in type 1 diabetes. Since all of the isolated RNA was reverse transcribed, expressed TCRB transcripts were what got sequenced. Libraries were prepared by immunoSEQ multiplex PCR; TCRdb keeps only in-frame clonotypes and omits some of them. The top ten hold roughly 0.08% of the sample, which has about 230,000 clones, around 15% seen once. This CDR3 region has 13 residues. CDR1 is SQVTM and CDR2 is ANQGSEA in the germline V gene. J was trimmed by 8 bases and V by 7 bases; bases with no gene match: 13. Study-level results: Among all four CD4+ subsets, Type 1 diabetes patients had TCRB CDR3s that were moderately but significantly shorter.

This clone was seen a handful of times. Its antigen is not known. The V call is TRBV29-1, the J call TRBJ1-2, with TRBD1 matching over 7 bases. Sequencing was performed on naive CD4+ T cells from blood. The clonotype comes from a man between 25 and 39 years old with type 1 diabetes. The CDR3 reads CSGHLSGTDGYTF. The CDR3 bases are TGCAGCGGCCATCTATCCGGGACAGACGGCTACACCTTC. The full variable domain, with the rest looked up from reference TRBV29-1 and TRBJ1-2, is SAVISQKPSRDICQRGTSLTIQCQVDSQVTMMFWYRQQPGQSLTLIATANQGSEATYESGFVIDKFPISRPNLTFSTLTVSNMSPEDSSIYLCSGHLSGTDGYTFGSGTRLTVV.